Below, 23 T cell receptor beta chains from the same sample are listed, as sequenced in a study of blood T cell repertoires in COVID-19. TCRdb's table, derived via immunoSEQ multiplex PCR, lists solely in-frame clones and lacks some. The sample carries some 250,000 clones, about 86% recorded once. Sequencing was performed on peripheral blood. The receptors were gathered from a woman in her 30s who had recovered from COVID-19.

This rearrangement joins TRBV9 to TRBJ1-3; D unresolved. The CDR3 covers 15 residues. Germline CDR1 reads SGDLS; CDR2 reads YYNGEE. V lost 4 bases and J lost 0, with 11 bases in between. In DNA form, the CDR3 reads TGTGCCAGCAGCCCCCAGGTTTACTCTGGAAACACCATATATTTT. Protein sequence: CASSPQVYSGNTIYF.

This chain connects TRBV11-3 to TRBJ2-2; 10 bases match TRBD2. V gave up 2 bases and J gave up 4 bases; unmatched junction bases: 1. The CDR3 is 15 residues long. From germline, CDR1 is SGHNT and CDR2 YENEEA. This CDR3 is CASSLLAGGTGELFF. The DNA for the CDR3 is TGTGCCAGCAGCTTATTAGCGGGGGGCACCGGGGAGCTGTTTTTT.

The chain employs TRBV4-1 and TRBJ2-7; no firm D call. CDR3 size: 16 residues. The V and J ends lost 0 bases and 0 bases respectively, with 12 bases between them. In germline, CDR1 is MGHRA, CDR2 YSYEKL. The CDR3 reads CASSQEGLASSYEQYF. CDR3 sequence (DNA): TGCGCCAGCAGCCAAGAAGGCCTTGCTAGCTCCTACGAGCAGTACTTC.

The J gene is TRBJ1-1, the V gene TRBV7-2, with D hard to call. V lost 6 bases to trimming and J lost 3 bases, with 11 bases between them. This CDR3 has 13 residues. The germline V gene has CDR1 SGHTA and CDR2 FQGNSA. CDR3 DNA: TGTGCCAGCAGTTTTTTCGGGGACACTGAAGCTTTCTTT. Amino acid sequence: CASSFFGDTEAFF.

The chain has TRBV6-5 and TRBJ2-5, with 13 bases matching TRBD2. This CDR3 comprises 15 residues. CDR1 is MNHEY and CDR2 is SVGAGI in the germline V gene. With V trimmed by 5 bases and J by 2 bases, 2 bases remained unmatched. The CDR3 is CASSKTSGGQETQYF. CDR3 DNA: TGTGCCAGCAGTAAGACTAGCGGGGGGCAAGAGACCCAGTACTTC.

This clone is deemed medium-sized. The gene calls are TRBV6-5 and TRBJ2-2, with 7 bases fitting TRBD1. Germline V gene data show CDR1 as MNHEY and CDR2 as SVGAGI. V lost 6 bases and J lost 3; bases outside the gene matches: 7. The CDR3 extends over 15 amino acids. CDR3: CASSAGTDHTGELFF. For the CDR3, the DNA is TGTGCCAGCAGCGCCGGGACAGACCACACCGGGGAGCTGTTTTTT.

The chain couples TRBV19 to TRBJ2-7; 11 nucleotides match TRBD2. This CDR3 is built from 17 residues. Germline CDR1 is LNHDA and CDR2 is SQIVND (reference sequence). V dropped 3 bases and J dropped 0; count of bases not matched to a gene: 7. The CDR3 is CASSILTSGAASYEQYF. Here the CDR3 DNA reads TGTGCCAGTAGTATTTTGACTAGCGGGGCGGCCTCCTACGAGCAGTACTTC.

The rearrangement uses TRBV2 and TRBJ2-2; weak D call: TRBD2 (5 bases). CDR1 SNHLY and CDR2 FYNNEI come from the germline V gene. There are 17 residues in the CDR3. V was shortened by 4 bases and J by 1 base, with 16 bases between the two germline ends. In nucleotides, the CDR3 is TGTGCCAGCAGTGTTCCCCAACTAGACTTGAACACCGGGGAGCTGTTTTTT. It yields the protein CASSVPQLDLNTGELFF.

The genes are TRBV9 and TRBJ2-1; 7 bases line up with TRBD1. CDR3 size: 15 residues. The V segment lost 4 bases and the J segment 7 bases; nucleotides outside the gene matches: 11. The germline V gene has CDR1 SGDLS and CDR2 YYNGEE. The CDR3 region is CASSPRGDSSNEQFF. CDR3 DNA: TGTGCCAGCAGCCCTAGAGGGGACAGTTCAAATGAGCAGTTCTTC.

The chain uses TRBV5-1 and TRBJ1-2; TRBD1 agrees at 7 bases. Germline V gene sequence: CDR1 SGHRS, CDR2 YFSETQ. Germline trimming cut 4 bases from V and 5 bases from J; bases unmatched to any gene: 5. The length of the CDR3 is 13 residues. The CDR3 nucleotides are TGCGCCAGCAGCACTACAGGGGTGTATGGCTACACCTTC. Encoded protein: CASSTTGVYGYTF.

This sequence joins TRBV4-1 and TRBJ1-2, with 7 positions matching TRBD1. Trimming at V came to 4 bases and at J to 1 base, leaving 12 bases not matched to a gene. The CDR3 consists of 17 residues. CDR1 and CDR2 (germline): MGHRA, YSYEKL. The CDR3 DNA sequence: TGCGCCAGCAGCCCAATCCAAGACAGGGCCTTTAACTATGGCTACACCTTC. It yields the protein CASSPIQDRAFNYGYTF.

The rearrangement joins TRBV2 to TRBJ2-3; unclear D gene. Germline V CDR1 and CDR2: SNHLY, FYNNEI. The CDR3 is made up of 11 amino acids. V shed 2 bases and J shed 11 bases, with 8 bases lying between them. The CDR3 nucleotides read TGTGCCAGCAGTGAACTAGAGCGGCAGTATTTT. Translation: CASSELERQYF.

CDR3 in amino acids: CATSFRVLAGADTQYF. The DNA of the CDR3 is TGTGCCACCAGCTTTAGAGTGCTAGCGGGGGCAGATACGCAGTATTTT. The chain couples TRBV15 to TRBJ2-3; 10 bases map to TRBD2. Germline values: CDR1 LNHNV, CDR2 YYDKDF (reference sequence). The V and J ends lost 5 bases and 4 bases, in that order; junction bases with no gene match: 9. The CDR3 consists of 16 residues.

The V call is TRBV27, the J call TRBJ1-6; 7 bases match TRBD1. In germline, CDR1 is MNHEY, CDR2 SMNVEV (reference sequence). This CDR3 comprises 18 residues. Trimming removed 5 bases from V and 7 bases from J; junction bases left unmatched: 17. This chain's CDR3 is CASSQFVRLDRRNSPLHF. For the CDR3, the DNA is TGTGCCAGCAGTCAATTTGTCCGTTTGGACAGGAGGAATTCACCCCTCCACTTT.

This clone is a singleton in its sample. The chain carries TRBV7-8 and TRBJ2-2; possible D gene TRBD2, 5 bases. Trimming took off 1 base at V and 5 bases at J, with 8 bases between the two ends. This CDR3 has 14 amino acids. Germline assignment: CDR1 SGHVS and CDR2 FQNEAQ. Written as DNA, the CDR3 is TGTGCCAGCAGCTTAGGACGGACTACCGGGGAGCTGTTTTTT. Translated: CASSLGRTTGELFF.

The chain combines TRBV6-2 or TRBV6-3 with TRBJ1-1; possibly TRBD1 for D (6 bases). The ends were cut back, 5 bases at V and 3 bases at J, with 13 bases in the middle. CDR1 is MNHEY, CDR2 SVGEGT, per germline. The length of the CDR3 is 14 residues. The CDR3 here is CASSRTEGYTEAFF. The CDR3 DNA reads TGTGCCAGCAGTCGGACAGAAGGGTACACTGAAGCTTTCTTT.

This CDR3 is CASSIAGQTKGNEQFF. For the CDR3, the DNA is TGTGCCAGTAGTATAGCGGGACAGACTAAAGGGAATGAGCAGTTCTTC. This sequence joins TRBV19 and TRBJ2-1; 7 bases are a match to TRBD1. V shed 1 base, J shed 7 bases, and the junction held 10 bases outside the gene matches. CDR3 length equals 16 residues. The germline V gene has CDR1 LNHDA and CDR2 SQIVND (reference sequence).

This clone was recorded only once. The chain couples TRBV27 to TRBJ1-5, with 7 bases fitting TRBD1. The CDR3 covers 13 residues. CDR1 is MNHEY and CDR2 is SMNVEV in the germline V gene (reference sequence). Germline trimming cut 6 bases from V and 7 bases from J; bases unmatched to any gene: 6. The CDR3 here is CASRRGGTQPQHF. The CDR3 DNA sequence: TGTGCCAGCAGACGAGGGGGCACCCAGCCCCAGCATTTT.

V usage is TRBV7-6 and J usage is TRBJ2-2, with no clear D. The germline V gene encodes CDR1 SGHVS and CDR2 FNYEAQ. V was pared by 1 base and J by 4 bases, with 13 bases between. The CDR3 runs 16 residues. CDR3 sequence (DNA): TGTGCCAGCAGCTTAGTAGTCGCCCTAGGCACCGGGGAGCTGTTTTTT. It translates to CASSLVVALGTGELFF.

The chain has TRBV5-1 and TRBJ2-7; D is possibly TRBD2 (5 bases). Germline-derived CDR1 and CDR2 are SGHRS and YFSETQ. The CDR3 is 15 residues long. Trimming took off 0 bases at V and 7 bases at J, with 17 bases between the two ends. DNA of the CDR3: TGCGCCAGCAGCTTGGGACCCGGGGAGAGAGGGGAGCAGTACTTC. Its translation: CASSLGPGERGEQYF. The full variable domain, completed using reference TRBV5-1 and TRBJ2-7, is KAGVTQTPRYLIKTRGQQVTLSCSPISGHRSVSWYQQTPGQGLQFLFEYFSETQRNKGNFPGRFSGRQFSNSRSEMNVSTLELGDSALYLCASSLGPGERGEQYFGPGTRLTVT.

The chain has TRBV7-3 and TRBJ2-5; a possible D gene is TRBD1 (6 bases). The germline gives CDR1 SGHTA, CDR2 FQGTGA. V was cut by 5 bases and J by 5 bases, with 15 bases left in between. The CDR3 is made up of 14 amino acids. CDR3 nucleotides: TGTGCCAGCAGCCCCTATAGAGGGGGTGAGACCCAGTACTTC. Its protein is CASSPYRGGETQYF.

This CDR3 is CASSPSRDSIAQPQHF. CDR3 sequence (DNA): TGTGCCAGCTCACCATCCCGGGACAGTATAGCTCAGCCCCAGCATTTT. The V call is TRBV18, the J call TRBJ1-5; 7 bases align to TRBD1. This CDR3 contains 16 residues. The germline CDR1 and CDR2 sequences are KGHSH and LQKENI. V lost 2 bases and J lost 6; bases outside the gene matches: 10.

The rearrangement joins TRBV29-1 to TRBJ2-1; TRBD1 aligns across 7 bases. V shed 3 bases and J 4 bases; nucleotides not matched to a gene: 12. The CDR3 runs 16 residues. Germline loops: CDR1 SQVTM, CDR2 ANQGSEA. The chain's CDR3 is CSVDGWWDSLYNEQFF. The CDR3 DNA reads TGCAGCGTTGACGGCTGGTGGGACAGCCTATACAATGAGCAGTTCTTC.